This TCR beta chain came from a study of T cell repertoires in cytomegalovirus infection. Turning to the study itself: CMV epitopes used comprised recently identified HLA-C-restricted ones and well-studied HLA-B-restricted ones. Indications of both CMV infection and matching HLA type were provided by public TCR beta signatures. Overall study findings and caveats: HLA-C-restricted TCR beta clonotypes specific for CMV led the ex vivo response.

Germline CDR1 and CDR2: LNHNV and YYDKDF (reference sequence). Deletions cut 0 bases from V and 3 bases from J, with 6 bases between. This CDR3 spans 13 amino acids. TCRdb called the reads again in MiXCR, with one record for every CDR3 protein. The sample shows fewer than 900,000 distinct CDR3 sequences, roughly 28% of them seen only once. Concerning this clonotype: What it binds is not known.

This clonotype was obtained from a human donor in good health (CMV status not recorded). Some clones in this sample may be carry-over from other donors' samples. The chain is built from TRBV15 and TRBJ2-7, with TRBD1 as a possible D gene (6 bases). The specimen comprised cultured CD8+ T cells from PBMCs, sampled from culture after CMV antigen stimulation. This CDR3 reads CATSRDRGYEQYV. In DNA form, the CDR3 reads TGTGCCACCAGCAGAGACAGGGGCTACGAGCAGTACGTC.